This T cell receptor beta chain emerged from a study of cytomegalovirus exposure and HLA in healthy donors. Study-level results: A later analysis showed that HLA-associated TCR beta chains had undergone more clonal expansion than equally common others.

This clone was seen a handful of times. Its target is not known. This specimen includes other DNA sequences encoding the same CDR3. Primers: 60 Vbeta forward and 13 Jbeta reverse. Generated by immunoSEQ multiplex PCR, the TCRdb table keeps only in-frame clones and is missing some. Of about 190,000 clones listed, about 80% were seen once; the top ten hold approximately 14%. The CDR3 spans 15 residues. The germline V gene encodes CDR1 MNHEY and CDR2 SVGAGI. The germline V and J ends were trimmed by 0 bases and 0 bases, with 6 bases remaining between them. The rearrangement uses TRBV6-5 and TRBJ2-4; D remains ambiguous. This sequence was found in a woman aged 30 to 39 in good health and CMV-seropositive. What was sequenced was PBMCs. The chain's CDR3 is CASSYSRLAKNIQYF. CDR3 bases: TGTGCCAGCAGTTACTCTCGTCTAGCCAAAAACATTCAGTACTTC.